In this sample, the clone carrying this T cell receptor beta chain turned up many times. What it recognizes is unknown. This sample's TCRbeta library carried unique molecular identifier barcodes. TCRdb re-called the PCR reads with MiXCR, one entry per CDR3 protein. The table includes approximately 500,000 distinct CDR3 sequences, roughly a tenth detected once. The record originates from a study of T-cell reconstitution after alpha-beta-depleted transplantation in children. Overall study findings and caveats: Surviving recipient T cells and thymic progenitors accounted for the high day-60 TCRbeta diversity observed in some patients. After transplant, at about two months, alpha-beta T cells were reportedly derived from several hundred expanded graft clones. From newly produced T cells came most of the T-cell counts and diversity one year after transplant.

This CDR3 is built from 15 residues. J was trimmed by 2 bases and V by 2 bases; bases with no gene match: 5. Germline CDR1 SGHRS, CDR2 YFSETQ. The source of this sequence is a child aged 2-15 years with inherited bone marrow failure, due to receive a stem cell transplant. The rearrangement links TRBV5-1 to TRBJ2-7, with TRBD1 matching over 9 bases. The material was PBMCs, obtained before TCRalphabeta/CD19-depleted stem cell transplant. CDR3 sequence (DNA): TGCGCCAGCAGCTTCACGGGACAGGGCCCCTACGAGCAGTACTTC. Translated, it gives CASSFTGQGPYEQYF.